The 29 T cell receptor beta chains reported below all come from one sample, sequenced in a study of cytomegalovirus exposure and HLA in healthy donors (dated by TCRdb to about 2017). Libraries came from the immunoSEQ multiplex PCR assay. For the multiplex PCR, a mixture combining 60 forward primers for TCR Vbeta segments and 13 reverse primers for TCR Jbeta segments was used. TCRdb re-hosts the immuneACCESS table, in-frame sequences only. Its copies lack some clones; in the studies checked, an unresolved V gene accounts for under half of them, and the cause for the rest is not known. The sample table records 30,000 to 40,000 clones. The top ten clones comprise approximately 10% of the sample. Sequenced input: PBMCs. The receptors were sampled from a man between 35 and 55 years old in good health and CMV-seropositive.

V and J are TRBV19 and TRBJ1-3, with a possible D match to TRBD1 (6 bases). This CDR3 is built from 16 residues. Germline V gives CDR1 LNHDA, CDR2 SQIVND (reference sequence). Trimming shortened V by 4 bases and J by 0 bases, and 13 bases separated the two germline ends. This chain's CDR3 is CASSTLTGSSGNTIYF. The CDR3 DNA reads TGTGCCAGTAGTACGCTAACAGGGAGCTCTGGAAACACCATATATTTT.

The CDR3 DNA is TGTGCCAGCCGAGACAGGGCGGAGGGTGAGCAGTTCTTC. This codes for CASRDRAEGEQFF. The chain is built from TRBV2 and TRBJ2-1; D might be TRBD1 (7 bases). Germline CDR1 is SNHLY and CDR2 is FYNNEI. The V end was cut by 8 bases, the J end by 9 bases, with 17 bases between. This CDR3 is built from 13 residues.

The gene calls are TRBV28 and TRBJ2-5, with 7 bases matching TRBD2. CDR1 is MDHEN, CDR2 SYDVKM, per germline. V shed 7 bases, J shed 4 bases, and the junction held 3 bases outside the gene matches. The CDR3 sequence is 12 residues long. The CDR3 region has the DNA TGTGCCAGCACCCCGGGGGGAGAGACCCAGTACTTC. Its protein is CASTPGGETQYF.

This sequence joins TRBV19 and TRBJ1-5; tentatively, D is TRBD1 (5 bases). Germline V gene data show CDR1 as LNHDA and CDR2 as SQIVND (reference sequence). Trimming shortened V by 2 bases and J by 3 bases, and 8 bases separated the two germline ends. The CDR3 has 14 residues. The CDR3 is CASSIKQVNQPQHF. CDR3 coding DNA: TGTGCCAGTAGTATAAAACAGGTCAATCAGCCCCAGCATTTT.

This chain links TRBV30 with TRBJ2-4; possible D gene TRBD1, 5 bases. CDR1 and CDR2 (germline): GTSNPN, SVGIG (reference sequence). V gave up 2 bases and J gave up 5 bases, with 19 bases separating them. The CDR3 spans 16 residues. CDR3 DNA sequence: TGTGCCTGGAGTAGAAGGCAGATGGGCAGGGAAAACATTCAGTACTTC. Amino acid sequence: CAWSRRQMGRENIQYF.

The chain recombines TRBV6-1 with TRBJ1-1; D is perhaps TRBD1 (5 bases). Trimming took off 8 bases at V and 4 bases at J, with 11 bases between the two ends. From germline, CDR1 is MNHNS and CDR2 SASEGT. The CDR3 totals 12 residues. The DNA of the CDR3 is TGTGCCAGCCGTCGGGGGAGCACTGAAGCTTTCTTT. Residues: CASRRGSTEAFF.

Note on this clone: The junction departs from the called germline gene at one end, perhaps through a read error. The gene calls are TRBV9 and TRBJ2-1; 10 bases map to TRBD2. Per germline, CDR1 SGDLS and CDR2 YYNGEE. This CDR3 has 15 amino acids. The CDR3 protein is CASSVRTSGHNGQFF. Here the CDR3 DNA reads TGTGCCAGCAGCGTACGGACTAGCGGACACAATGGGCAGTTCTTC.

The chain has TRBV30 and TRBJ1-5; no clear D gene. The germline CDR1 and CDR2 sequences are GTSNPN and SVGIG (reference sequence). The CDR3 spans 13 residues. Trimming took off 1 base at V and 3 bases at J, with 7 bases between the two ends. CDR3 DNA: TGTGCCTGGAGTGCCGACAACAATCAGCCCCAGCATTTT. Translated: CAWSADNNQPQHF.

This chain uses TRBV5-5 with TRBJ1-2, with 7 bases fitting TRBD1. Trimming cost V 4 bases and J 8 bases; bases outside gene matches: 8. The germline V gene has CDR1 SGHKS and CDR2 YYEKEE (reference sequence). This CDR3 has 13 amino acids. DNA for the CDR3: TGTGCCAGCAGCACCTACGACAGGGAAGGCTACACCTTC. This sequence encodes CASSTYDREGYTF.

The genes are TRBV30 and TRBJ2-3, with TRBD1 as a possible D gene (5 bases). The CDR3 spans 14 residues. V was pared by 4 bases and J by 0 bases, with 11 bases between. Germline values: CDR1 GTSNPN, CDR2 SVGIG (reference sequence). CDR3 amino acids: CAWTQARSTDTQYF. For the CDR3, the DNA is TGTGCCTGGACACAGGCGAGGAGCACAGATACGCAGTATTTT.

The chain joins TRBV6-5 to TRBJ1-3; D gene uncertain. With 9 bases removed from V and 0 bases from J, the gap between germline ends came to 6 bases. The CDR3 covers 12 residues. Per the germline V gene, CDR1 is MNHEY and CDR2 is SVGAGI. The CDR3: CASKNSGNTIYF. CDR3 in DNA: TGTGCCAGTAAAAACTCTGGAAACACCATATATTTT.

The V gene is TRBV7-9, the J gene TRBJ2-5, with unresolved D. The ends were cut back, 10 bases at V and 0 bases at J, with 9 bases in the middle. Germline CDR1 reads SEHNR; CDR2 reads FQNEAQ (reference sequence). The CDR3 runs 12 residues. The CDR3 DNA reads as TGTGCCACCACTCTATACCAAGAGACCCAGTACTTC. As protein: CATTLYQETQYF.

The chain recombines TRBV10-3 with TRBJ1-5; no clear D gene. This CDR3 has 12 amino acids. V lost 8 bases to trimming and J lost 0 bases, with 5 bases between them. The germline CDR1 and CDR2 sequences are ENHRY and SYGVKD. CDR3: CAIAGSNQPQHF. The CDR3 nucleotides are TGTGCCATCGCGGGTAGCAATCAGCCCCAGCATTTT.

With respect to this clone: Other DNA sequences in the same sample also yield this CDR3. This chain joins TRBV5-1 and TRBJ2-4; 8 nucleotides match TRBD2. The CDR3 consists of 14 residues. Germline CDR1 SGHRS, CDR2 YFSETQ. Trimming at V came to 5 bases and at J to 8 bases, leaving 9 bases not matched to a gene. CDR3 nucleotides: TGCGCCAGCAGGCTAGCGGGTGCCCAGGACATTCAGTACTTC. Its protein is CASRLAGAQDIQYF.

This rearrangement joins TRBV7-9 to TRBJ2-1; the match to TRBD2 covers 11 bases. CDR1 SEHNR and CDR2 FQNEAQ come from the germline V gene (reference sequence). With V trimmed by 5 bases and J by 3 bases, 6 bases remained unmatched. The CDR3 length is 16 residues. The CDR3 DNA reads as TGTGCCAGCAGCATACTACTAGCGGGGGTCTACAATGAGCAGTTCTTC. Translated, it gives CASSILLAGVYNEQFF.

The chain carries TRBV19 and TRBJ1-1; D uncertain. From germline, CDR1 is LNHDA and CDR2 SQIVND (reference sequence). The CDR3 totals 12 residues. V shed 8 bases and J shed 1 base, with 8 bases lying between them. CDR3 nucleotides: TGTGCCAGTGGGCTGGGGAACACTGAAGCTTTCTTT. Protein sequence: CASGLGNTEAFF.

The chain employs TRBV10-3 and TRBJ2-6; D unclear. V was trimmed by 2 bases and J by 4 bases, leaving 6 bases between them. This CDR3 region has 14 residues. CDR1 and CDR2 from the germline V gene are ENHRY and SYGVKD. The CDR3 is CAISEPRGANVLTF. Written as DNA, the CDR3 is TGTGCCATCAGTGAGCCCAGAGGGGCCAACGTCCTGACTTTC.

This chain joins TRBV15 and TRBJ1-3; D remains ambiguous. This CDR3 has 16 residues. V was cut by 0 bases and J by 0 bases, with 9 bases left in between. From germline, CDR1 is LNHNV and CDR2 YYDKDF (reference sequence). The CDR3 loop reads CATSRDSGFSGNTIYF. CDR3 coding DNA: TGTGCCACCAGCAGAGATTCCGGGTTCTCTGGAAACACCATATATTTT.

The genes are TRBV6-5 and TRBJ2-7; D call uncertain. CDR1 is MNHEY and CDR2 is SVGAGI in the germline V gene. V was clipped by 5 bases and J by 3 bases, with 8 bases between them. The CDR3 sequence is 12 residues long. The CDR3 DNA follows: TGTGCCAGCAGTCCCTCCTACTACGAGCAGTACTTC. This sequence encodes CASSPSYYEQYF.

The chain is built from TRBV5-4 and TRBJ1-1; no clear D gene. This CDR3 is built from 16 residues. Looked up from germline, CDR1 is SGHNT and CDR2 is YYREEE (reference sequence). Trimming cost V 4 bases and J 0 bases, with 16 bases left between them. DNA of the CDR3: TGTGCCAGCAGCCCGTCTGTGGCGGCAATGAACACTGAAGCTTTCTTT. Its translation is CASSPSVAAMNTEAFF.

Written as DNA, the CDR3 is TGTGCCTTCGGATACCCCTCCCAGGCCCAGCATTTT. Encoded protein: CAFGYPSQAQHF. The rearrangement uses TRBV30 and TRBJ1-5; no clear D gene. Trimming left V 7 bases short and J 11 bases short, with 18 bases between. CDR3 length: 12 amino acids. The germline V gene has CDR1 GTSNPN and CDR2 SVGIG (reference sequence).

V gene TRBV28 combines with J gene TRBJ1-2, with 8 nucleotides matching TRBD1. After removal of 5 bases from V and 4 bases from J, the junction contained 6 bases not matched to a gene. Germline lookup yields CDR1 MDHEN and CDR2 SYDVKM. CDR3 length equals 14 residues. Written as DNA, the CDR3 is TGTGCCAGCAGTAACAGGGGGGCACCCTATGGCTACACCTTC. It specifies CASSNRGAPYGYTF.

The chain joins TRBV19 to TRBJ2-7; 7 bases fit TRBD2. Germline V gene lookup returns CDR1 LNHDA and CDR2 SQIVND (reference sequence). With 3 bases clipped from V and 3 bases from J, the junction kept 5 bases outside the gene matches. This CDR3 is 14 amino acids long. The CDR3 region has the DNA TGTGCCAGTAGTATCTTCGGGAGGCACTACGAGCAGTACTTC. Amino acids: CASSIFGRHYEQYF.

The V gene is TRBV18, the J gene TRBJ2-7; D perhaps matches TRBD1 (6 bases). The CDR3 runs to 14 residues. Trimming removed 3 bases at V and 6 bases at J, with 15 bases between. Germline CDR1 is KGHSH and CDR2 is LQKENI. Here the CDR3 DNA reads TGTGCCAGCTCACCGGACAGTGGGGGACGCGAGCAGTACTTC. Its translation is CASSPDSGGREQYF.

CDR3 sequence reads: CASKGPQGNYGYTF. The CDR3 DNA is TGCGCCAGCAAAGGACCACAGGGAAACTATGGCTACACCTTC. The chain carries TRBV4-1 and TRBJ1-2; a weak D match, TRBD1 (6 bases). The CDR3 is 14 residues long. V lost 7 bases, J lost 2 bases, and 14 bases lay in between. Germline CDR1 is MGHRA and CDR2 is YSYEKL.

This chain uses TRBV19 with TRBJ2-4; 8 bases are shared with TRBD2. V shed 5 bases, J shed 0 bases, and the junction held 6 bases outside the gene matches. Germline CDR1 and CDR2: LNHDA and SQIVND (reference sequence). The CDR3 totals 16 residues. DNA of the CDR3: TGTGCCAGTAGTCTCCAGCGGGAGCTAGCCAAAAACATTCAGTACTTC. Amino acid sequence: CASSLQRELAKNIQYF.

Concerning this clone itself: This CDR3 is also generated by other DNA sequences in the sample. The V gene is TRBV7-9, the J gene TRBJ1-1; no firm D call. The CDR3 consists of 17 residues. V was shortened by 6 bases and J by 3 bases, with 23 bases between the two germline ends. Germline assignment: CDR1 SEHNR and CDR2 FQNEAQ (reference sequence). CDR3 residues: CASSPPLYTAGDTEAFF. The CDR3 DNA sequence: TGTGCCAGCAGTCCCCCTCTCTACACGGCCGGGGACACTGAAGCTTTCTTT. Using reference TRBV7-9 and TRBJ1-1 for the parts outside the CDR3, the full variable domain is DTGVSQNPRHKITKRGQNVTFRCDPISEHNRLYWYRQTLGQGPEFLTYFQNEAQLEKSRLLSDRFSAERPKGSFSTLEIQRTEQGDSAMYLCASSPPLYTAGDTEAFFGQGTRLTVV.

V and J are TRBV2 and TRBJ2-5; the match to TRBD2 covers 13 bases. Near its end, the DNA agrees better with TRBJ2-7, so the J call may be wrong. The CDR3 spans 13 residues. Germline CDR1 reads SNHLY; CDR2 reads FYNNEI. CDR3 protein: CASTGTSGNEQYF. The CDR3, as DNA: TGTGCCAGCACCGGGACTAGCGGGAACGAGCAGTACTTC.

The chain joins TRBV7-2 to TRBJ1-2; D call uncertain. The germline gives CDR1 SGHTA, CDR2 FQGNSA. The CDR3 consists of 15 residues. The germline V and J ends were trimmed by 0 bases and 4 bases, with 12 bases remaining between them. CDR3 protein: CASSLAATPIYGYTF. The CDR3 DNA sequence: TGTGCCAGCAGCTTAGCGGCGACACCGATCTATGGCTACACCTTC.